This TCR beta chain was documented in a study of T cell responses to AZD1222 COVID-19 vaccine. Findings of the study overall: Donors in the cohort were predominantly white British and more often female, and clonal diversity was possibly underestimated.

Germline CDR1 is MNHGY and CDR2 is SAAAGT. With 8 bases clipped from V and 1 base from J, the junction kept 7 bases outside the gene matches. This CDR3 spans 15 amino acids. Concerning this clone: Its specificity is unknown.

TCRdb's copy holds only in-frame clones and misses some; the assay was immunoSEQ multiplex PCR. The data show more than 85,000 clones, 82% seen once. This TCR was sampled from an adult in good health. The chain has TRBV6-8 and TRBJ2-4; 8 nucleotides align to TRBD1. The sample here was peripheral blood, taken on day 0 of AZD1222 vaccination. The CDR3 sequence is CASDGQGKAKNIQYF. CDR3 sequence (DNA): TGTGCCAGCGACGGACAGGGTAAGGCCAAAAACATTCAGTACTTC.